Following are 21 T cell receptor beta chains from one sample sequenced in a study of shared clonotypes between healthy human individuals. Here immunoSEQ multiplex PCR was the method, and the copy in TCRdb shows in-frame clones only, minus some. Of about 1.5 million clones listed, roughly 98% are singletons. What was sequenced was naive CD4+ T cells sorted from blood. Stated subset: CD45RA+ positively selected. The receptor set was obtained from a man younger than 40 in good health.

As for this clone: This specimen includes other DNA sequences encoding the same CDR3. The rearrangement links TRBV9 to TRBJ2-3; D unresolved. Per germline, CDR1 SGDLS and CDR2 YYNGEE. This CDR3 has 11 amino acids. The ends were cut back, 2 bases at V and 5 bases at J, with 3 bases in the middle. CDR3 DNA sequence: TGTGCCAGCAGCGTTAAAGATACGCAGTATTTT. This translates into CASSVKDTQYF.

CDR3 protein: CASSSSGTNNEQFF. In nucleotides, the CDR3 is TGTGCCAGCAGCTCGTCAGGAACAAACAATGAGCAGTTCTTC. The chain couples TRBV11-2 to TRBJ2-1; D is ambiguous. Trimming removed 4 bases from V and 5 bases from J, with 12 bases in between. Germline-derived CDR1 and CDR2 are SGHAT and FQNNGV. The length of the CDR3 is 14 residues.

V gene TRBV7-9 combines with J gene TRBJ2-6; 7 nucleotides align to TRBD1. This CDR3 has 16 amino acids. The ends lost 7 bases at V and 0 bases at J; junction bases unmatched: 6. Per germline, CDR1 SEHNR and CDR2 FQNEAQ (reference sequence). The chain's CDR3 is CASNGQARSGANVLTF. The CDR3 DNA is TGTGCCAGCAACGGACAGGCCCGCTCTGGGGCCAACGTCCTGACTTTC.

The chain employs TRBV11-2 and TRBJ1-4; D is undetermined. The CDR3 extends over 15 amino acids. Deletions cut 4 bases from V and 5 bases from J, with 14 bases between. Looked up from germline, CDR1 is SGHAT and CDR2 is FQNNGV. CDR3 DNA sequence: TGTGCCAGCAGCTCCTATTTGGCACAGAATGAAAAACTGTTTTTT. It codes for CASSSYLAQNEKLFF.

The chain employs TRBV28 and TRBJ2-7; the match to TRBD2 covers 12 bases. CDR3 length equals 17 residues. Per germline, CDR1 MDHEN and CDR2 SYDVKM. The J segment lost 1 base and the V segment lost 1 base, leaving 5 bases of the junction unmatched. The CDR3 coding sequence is TGTGCCAGCAGTTTATCCTCGGGACTAGCGGGTTCCTACGAGCAGTACTTC. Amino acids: CASSLSSGLAGSYEQYF. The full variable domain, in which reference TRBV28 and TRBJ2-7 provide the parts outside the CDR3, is DVKVTQSSRYLVKRTGEKVFLECVQDMDHENMFWYRQDPGLGLRLIYFSYDVKMKEKGDIPEGYSVSREKKERFSLILESASTNQTSMYLCASSLSSGLAGSYEQYFGPGTRLTVT.

DNA of the CDR3: TGTGCCAGCAGCTTGGAGACCGCGTCAGTGGGCAATCAGCCCCAGCATTTT. This codes for CASSLETASVGNQPQHF. The chain uses TRBV5-8 and TRBJ1-5; the D is unclear. V was pared by 0 bases and J by 2 bases, with 15 bases between. The CDR3 loop spans 17 amino acids. Germline CDR1 SGHTS, CDR2 YDEGEE.

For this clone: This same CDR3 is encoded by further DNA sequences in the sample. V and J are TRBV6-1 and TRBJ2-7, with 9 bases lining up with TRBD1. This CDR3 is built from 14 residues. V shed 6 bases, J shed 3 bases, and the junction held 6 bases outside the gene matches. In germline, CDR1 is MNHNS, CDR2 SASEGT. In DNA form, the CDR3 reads TGTGCCAGCAGAACCGGGACAGGGCTCTACGAGCAGTACTTC. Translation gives CASRTGTGLYEQYF.

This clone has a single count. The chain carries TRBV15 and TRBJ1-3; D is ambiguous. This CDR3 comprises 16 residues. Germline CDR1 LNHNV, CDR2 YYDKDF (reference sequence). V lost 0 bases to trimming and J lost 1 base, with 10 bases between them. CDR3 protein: CATSREPAGSGNTIYF. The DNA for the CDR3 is TGTGCCACCAGCAGAGAGCCAGCTGGTTCTGGAAACACCATATATTTT.

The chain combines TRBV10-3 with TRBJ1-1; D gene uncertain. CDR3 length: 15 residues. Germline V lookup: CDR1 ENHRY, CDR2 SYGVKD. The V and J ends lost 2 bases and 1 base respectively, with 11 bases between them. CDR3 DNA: TGTGCCATCAGTGAGACACTCGGGTCGAACACTGAAGCTTTCTTT. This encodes CAISETLGSNTEAFF.

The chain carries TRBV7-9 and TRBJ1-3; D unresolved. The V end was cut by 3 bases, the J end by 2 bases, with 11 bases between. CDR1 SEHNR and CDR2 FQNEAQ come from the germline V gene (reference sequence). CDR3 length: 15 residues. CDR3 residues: CASSFKSATGNTIYF. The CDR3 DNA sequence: TGTGCCAGCAGCTTCAAGTCTGCGACTGGAAACACCATATATTTT.

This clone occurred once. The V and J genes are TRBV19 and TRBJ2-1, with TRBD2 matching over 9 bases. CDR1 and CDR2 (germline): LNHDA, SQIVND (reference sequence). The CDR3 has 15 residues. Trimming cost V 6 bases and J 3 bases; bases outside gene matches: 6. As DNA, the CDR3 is TGTGCCAGTAGGGTGACTAGCGGCTTCTACAATGAGCAGTTCTTC. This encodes CASRVTSGFYNEQFF.

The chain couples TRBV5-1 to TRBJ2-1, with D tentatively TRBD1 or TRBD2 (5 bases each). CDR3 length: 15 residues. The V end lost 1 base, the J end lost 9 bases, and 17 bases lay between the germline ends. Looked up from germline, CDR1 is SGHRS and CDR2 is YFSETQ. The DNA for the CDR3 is TGCGCCAGCAGCTTGCTCCCGCCGGGGCTCGGTGAGCAGTTCTTC. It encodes CASSLLPPGLGEQFF.

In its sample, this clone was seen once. The CDR3 sequence: CASSERTGTGYNEQFF. The CDR3 DNA reads as TGTGCCAGCAGCGAACGCACCGGGACAGGGTACAATGAGCAGTTCTTC. The V call is TRBV7-2, the J call TRBJ2-1; 9 bases are a match to TRBD1. Germline CDR1 and CDR2: SGHTA and FQGNSA. J lost 4 bases, V lost 5 bases, and 9 bases had no gene match. The CDR3 totals 16 residues.

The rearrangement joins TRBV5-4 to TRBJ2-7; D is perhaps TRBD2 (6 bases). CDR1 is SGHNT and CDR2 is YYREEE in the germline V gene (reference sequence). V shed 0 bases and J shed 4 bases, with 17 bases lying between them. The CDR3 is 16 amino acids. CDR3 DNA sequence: TGTGCCAGCAGCTTGGTGGCGGGGATGGGGATTTACGAGCAGTACTTC. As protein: CASSLVAGMGIYEQYF.

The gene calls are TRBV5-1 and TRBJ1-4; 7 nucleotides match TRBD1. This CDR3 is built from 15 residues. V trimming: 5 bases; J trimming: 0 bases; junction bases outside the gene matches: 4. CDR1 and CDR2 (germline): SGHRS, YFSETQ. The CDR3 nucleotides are TGCGCCAGCAGAGGGGGCGGGGCAACTAATGAAAAACTGTTTTTT. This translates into CASRGGGATNEKLFF.

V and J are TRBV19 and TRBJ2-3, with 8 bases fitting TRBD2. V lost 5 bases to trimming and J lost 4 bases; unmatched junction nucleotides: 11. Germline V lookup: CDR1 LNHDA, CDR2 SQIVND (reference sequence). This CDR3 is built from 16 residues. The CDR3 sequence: CASSPMTSAGPDTQYF. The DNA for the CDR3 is TGTGCCAGTAGTCCGATGACTAGCGCGGGCCCAGATACGCAGTATTTT.

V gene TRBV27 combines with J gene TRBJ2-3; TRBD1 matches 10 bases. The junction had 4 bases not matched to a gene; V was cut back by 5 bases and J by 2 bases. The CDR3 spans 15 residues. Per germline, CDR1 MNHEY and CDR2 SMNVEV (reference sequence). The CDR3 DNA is TGTGCCAGCAGTATGGGACAGGGGTTCACAGATACGCAGTATTTT. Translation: CASSMGQGFTDTQYF.

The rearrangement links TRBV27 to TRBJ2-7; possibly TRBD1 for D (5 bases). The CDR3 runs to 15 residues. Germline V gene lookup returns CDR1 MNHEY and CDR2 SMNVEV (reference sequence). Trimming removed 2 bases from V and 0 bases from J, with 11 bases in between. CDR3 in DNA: TGTGCCAGCAGTTTAGCAGGGTTTAACTCCTACGAGCAGTACTTC. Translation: CASSLAGFNSYEQYF.

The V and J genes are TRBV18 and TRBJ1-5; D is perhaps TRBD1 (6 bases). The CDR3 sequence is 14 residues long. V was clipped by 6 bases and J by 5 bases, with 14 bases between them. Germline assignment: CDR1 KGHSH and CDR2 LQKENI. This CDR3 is CASSLTGLDQPQHF. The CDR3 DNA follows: TGTGCCAGCTCGCTAACAGGGTTAGATCAGCCCCAGCATTTT.

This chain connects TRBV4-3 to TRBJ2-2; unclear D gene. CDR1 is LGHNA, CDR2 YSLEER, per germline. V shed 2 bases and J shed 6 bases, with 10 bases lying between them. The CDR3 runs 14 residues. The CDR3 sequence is CASSQTGPPGELFF. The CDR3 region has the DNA TGCGCCAGCAGCCAAACCGGCCCGCCCGGGGAGCTGTTTTTT.

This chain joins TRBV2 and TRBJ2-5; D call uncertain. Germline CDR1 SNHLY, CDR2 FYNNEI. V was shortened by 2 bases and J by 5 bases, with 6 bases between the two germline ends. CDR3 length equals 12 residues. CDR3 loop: CASSELNETQYF. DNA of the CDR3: TGTGCCAGCAGTGAATTAAATGAGACCCAGTACTTC. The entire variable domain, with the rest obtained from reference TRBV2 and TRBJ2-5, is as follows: EPEVTQTPSHQVTQMGQEVILRCVPISNHLYFYWYRQILGQKVEFLVSFYNNEISEKSEIFDDQFSVERPDGSNFTLKIRSTKLEDSAMYFCASSELNETQYFGPGTRLLVL.